A selection of T cell receptor beta chains follows, all from one sample in a study of T cell responses to AZD1222 COVID-19 vaccine. Data came from immunoSEQ multiplex PCR; TCRdb stores just in-frame clones and leaves some out. Among about 67,000 clones listed, around four fifths were seen once. This material consisted of peripheral blood, taken on day 0 of AZD1222 vaccination. The receptors shown here come from an adult in good health. CDR3s include the opening cysteine and the closing phenylalanine or tryptophan. A D gene is named only where the DNA matches it firmly. A row's size may be missing; if present it is once, few, many or a size class.

J gene: TRBJ1-2
V gene: TRBV30
clone size: .
D gene: .
CDR3 DNA: TGTGCCTGCAGGGGTGGCTATGGCTACACCTTC
CDR3 protein: CACRGGYGYTF

J gene: TRBJ1-2
V gene: TRBV5-8
clone size: .
D gene: .
CDR3 DNA: TGTGCCACCCGCAGCGGGGGGAGTAACTATGGCTACACCTTC
CDR3 protein: CATRSGGSNYGYTF

J gene: TRBJ1-1
V gene: TRBV12-3/TRBV12-4
clone size: .
D gene: .
CDR3 DNA: TGTGCCAGCACCGCGTCGTTCACTGAAGCTTTCTTT
CDR3 protein: CASTASFTEAFF

J gene: TRBJ1-2
V gene: TRBV28
clone size: .
D gene: .
CDR3 DNA: TGTGCCAGCAGCTCGAGGCGGGGTATACGATTGGGCTATGGCTACACCTTC
CDR3 protein: CASSSRRGIRLGYGYTF

J gene: TRBJ1-2
V gene: TRBV28
clone size: once
D gene: TRBD1
CDR3 DNA: TGTGCCAGCAGTTTTCGGACAGGGGGCATCTATGGCTACACCTTC
CDR3 protein: CASSFRTGGIYGYTF

J gene: TRBJ1-5
V gene: TRBV27
clone size: .
D gene: TRBD1
CDR3 DNA: TGTGCCAGCAGACGGGACAGGCGTAGCAATCAGCCCCAGCATTTT
CDR3 protein: CASRRDRRSNQPQHF

J gene: TRBJ2-3
V gene: TRBV7-8
clone size: .
D gene: TRBD2
CDR3 DNA: TGTGCCAGCAGCTTAGGGCGGGAGAGGGCAGATACGCAGTATTTT
CDR3 protein: CASSLGRERADTQYF

J gene: TRBJ2-7
V gene: TRBV4-2
clone size: .
D gene: .
CDR3 DNA: TGTGCCAGCAGCCAAGGTCGAGGACGCTCCTACGAGCAGTACTTC
CDR3 protein: CASSQGRGRSYEQYF

J gene: TRBJ1-5
V gene: TRBV19
clone size: .
D gene: .
CDR3 DNA: TGTGCCAGTAGGTCGAGGAGCAATCAGCCCCAGCATTTT
CDR3 protein: CASRSRSNQPQHF

J gene: TRBJ2-7
V gene: TRBV5-4
clone size: .
D gene: .
CDR3 DNA: TGTGCCAGCAGCTTGTCTGAGGGGGCCTACGAGCAGTACTTC
CDR3 protein: CASSLSEGAYEQYF

J gene: TRBJ2-7
V gene: TRBV18
clone size: .
D gene: TRBD2
CDR3 DNA: TGTGCCAGCTCACCACGGTCGAGCGGGAGGGCCTTAAGTGAGCAGTACTTC
CDR3 protein: CASSPRSSGRALSEQYF

J gene: TRBJ1-1
V gene: TRBV21-1
clone size: .
D gene: .
CDR3 DNA: TGTGCCATCTTACCGGGACAGGGCGGGGGCATGAACACTGAAGCTTTCTTT
CDR3 protein: CAILPGQGGGMNTEAFF

J gene: TRBJ2-7
V gene: TRBV6-5
clone size: .
D gene: TRBD1
CDR3 DNA: TGTGCCAGCAAGATGGCTGGACAGGGGTCCTACGAGCAGTACTTC
CDR3 protein: CASKMAGQGSYEQYF

J gene: TRBJ2-1
V gene: TRBV11-3
clone size: .
D gene: .
CDR3 DNA: TGTGCCAGCAGCTTAGGGACAGGGAGGGGCAATGAGCAGTTCTTC
CDR3 protein: CASSLGTGRGNEQFF

J gene: TRBJ1-5
V gene: TRBV28
clone size: .
D gene: TRBD1
CDR3 DNA: TGTGCCAGCACATGGGACAGGAGGGGTAGCGGCAATCAGCCCCAGCATTTT
CDR3 protein: CASTWDRRGSGNQPQHF

J gene: TRBJ1-6
V gene: TRBV18
clone size: few
D gene: .
CDR3 DNA: TGTGCCAGCTCGCGGGATAACTATAATTCACCCCTCCACTTT
CDR3 protein: CASSRDNYNSPLHF

J gene: TRBJ1-2
V gene: TRBV9
clone size: .
D gene: .
CDR3 DNA: TGTGCCAGCAGCGCCTCTGGGACACCCTATGGCTACACCTTC
CDR3 protein: CASSASGTPYGYTF

J gene: TRBJ1-3
V gene: TRBV7-2
clone size: .
D gene: .
CDR3 DNA: TGTGCCAGCAGCCCTGCCCCCGGGACAATCAACACCATATATTTT
CDR3 protein: CASSPAPGTINTIYF

J gene: TRBJ1-2
V gene: TRBV28
clone size: many
D gene: .
CDR3 DNA: TGTGCCAGCAGTTTATGGCAGGGGAACTATGGCTACACCTTC
CDR3 protein: CASSLWQGNYGYTF

J gene: TRBJ2-7
V gene: TRBV27
clone size: .
D gene: .
CDR3 DNA: TGTGCCAGCAGTTTACAGGAACCCTACGAGCAGTACTTC
CDR3 protein: CASSLQEPYEQYF

J gene: TRBJ2-1
V gene: TRBV7-9
clone size: .
D gene: .
CDR3 DNA: TGTGCCAGCAGCCCCGGGACACAGCAGTTCTTC
CDR3 protein: CASSPGTQQFF

J gene: TRBJ1-1
V gene: TRBV29-1
clone size: .
D gene: .
CDR3 DNA: TGCAGCGTTGAACAGGCTATGGACACTGAAGCTTTCTTT
CDR3 protein: CSVEQAMDTEAFF

J gene: TRBJ1-3
V gene: TRBV5-1
clone size: .
D gene: .
CDR3 DNA: TGCGCCAGCAGAGCAGACAGCCTCTCTGGAAACACCATATATTTT
CDR3 protein: CASRADSLSGNTIYF

J gene: TRBJ1-6
V gene: TRBV29-1
clone size: few
D gene: .
CDR3 DNA: TGCAGCGATCCGGGAAGCAGACCCTCACCCCTCCACTTT
CDR3 protein: CSDPGSRPSPLHF

J gene: TRBJ1-3
V gene: TRBV19
clone size: .
D gene: .
CDR3 DNA: TGTGCCAGTAGTCCCAGGATCTCTTCTGGAAACACCATATATTTT
CDR3 protein: CASSPRISSGNTIYF

J gene: TRBJ2-3
V gene: TRBV6-4
clone size: .
D gene: .
CDR3 DNA: TGTGCCAGCAGTGATACTACCAGACGCACAGATACGCAGTATTTT
CDR3 protein: CASSDTTRRTDTQYF

J gene: TRBJ1-4
V gene: TRBV19
clone size: .
D gene: .
CDR3 DNA: TGTGCCAGTAGTATTTATCCAGCTAATGAAAAACTGTTTTTT
CDR3 protein: CASSIYPANEKLFF

J gene: TRBJ1-1
V gene: TRBV7-2
clone size: few
D gene: .
CDR3 DNA: TGTGCCAGCAGCTTAGGGGATGAGGGAACTGAAGCTTTCTTT
CDR3 protein: CASSLGDEGTEAFF

J gene: TRBJ1-1
V gene: TRBV7-9
clone size: .
D gene: .
CDR3 DNA: TGTGCCAGCAGACGGGGATCAGTGAACACTGAAGCTTTCTTT
CDR3 protein: CASRRGSVNTEAFF

J gene: TRBJ2-3
V gene: TRBV3-1/TRBV3-2
clone size: once
D gene: .
CDR3 DNA: TGTGCCAGCAGCCATAAAAGCACAGATACGCAGTATTTT
CDR3 protein: CASSHKSTDTQYF

J gene: TRBJ2-5
V gene: TRBV27
clone size: .
D gene: TRBD2
CDR3 DNA: TGTGCCAGCAGTTTATCCGAGGCTAGCGGGAAAAGGGCCCAGTACTTC
CDR3 protein: CASSLSEASGKRAQYF

J gene: TRBJ1-4
V gene: TRBV5-1
clone size: .
D gene: TRBD1
CDR3 DNA: TGCGCCAGCAGCTGGGGAGCCGGGACAGAGTGGGAAAAACTGTTTTTT
CDR3 protein: CASSWGAGTEWEKLFF

J gene: TRBJ1-1
V gene: TRBV4-3
clone size: .
D gene: TRBD1
CDR3 DNA: TGCGCCAGCAGCCAAGAAGGCTCAGGAGGGGGCAGGGGCACTGAAGCTTTCTTT
CDR3 protein: CASSQEGSGGGRGTEAFF

J gene: TRBJ1-2
V gene: TRBV2
clone size: .
D gene: .
CDR3 DNA: TGTGCCAGCAGGTCGGACAGTACTAACTATGGCTACACCTTC
CDR3 protein: CASRSDSTNYGYTF

J gene: TRBJ1-1
V gene: TRBV7-8
clone size: few
D gene: .
CDR3 DNA: TGTGCCAGCAGCTATAGGACGGCCGTTGAAGCTTTCTTT
CDR3 protein: CASSYRTAVEAFF